A selection of T cell receptor beta chains follows, all from one sample in a study of OX40 agonist ivuxolimab in advanced cancers. TCRdb keeps only in-frame clones here, not all; method: immunoSEQ multiplex PCR. The sample gives over 80,000 clones, approximately 84% of which show up once; around 5% is in the top ten. Sample: CD4+ or CD8+ T cells sorted from blood, taken in a trial of the OX40 agonist ivuxolimab. These receptors were collected from an adult with an advanced solid tumor such as melanoma, head and neck, liver or kidney cancer. Both conserved end residues are part of each CDR3. Fields, in order: clone size, V gene, D gene, J gene, CDR3 DNA, CDR3 protein. A D gene is named only where the DNA matches it firmly. Part of the rows lack a size; the others show once, few, many or a class for expanded clones.

once	TRBV7-2	TRBD1	TRBJ1-1	TGTGCCAGCAGCCCCAGGGTGGGCAGGGGGGACACTGAAGCTTTCTTT	CASSPRVGRGDTEAFF
once	TRBV5-1	NA	TRBJ1-6	TGCGCCAGCAGTGACTCCGGTGCTAATTCACCCCTCCACTTT	CASSDSGANSPLHF
NA	TRBV7-3	NA	TRBJ2-7	TGTGCCAGCAGTTACCGCCGGGACACCCACGAGCAGTACTTC	CASSYRRDTHEQYF
once	TRBV2	NA	TRBJ2-5	TGTGCCAGCCTATCAGGGGTGAGAGGGGAGACCCAGTACTTC	CASLSGVRGETQYF
NA	TRBV27	NA	TRBJ1-3	TGTGCCAGCAGTTACGGGCTCCCAGGCTCTGGAAACACCATATATTTT	CASSYGLPGSGNTIYF
few	TRBV27	NA	TRBJ1-2	TGTGCCAGCAGTTTAATTGGGGCGCGGGGCTACACCTTC	CASSLIGARGYTF
NA	TRBV10-3	NA	TRBJ1-1	TGTGCCATCAGTGAAAGGTCAACTGTCTACACTGAAGCTTTCTTT	CAISERSTVYTEAFF
NA	TRBV27	NA	TRBJ1-2	TGTGCCAGCAGGGGAGTCGGCTATGGCTACACCTTC	CASRGVGYGYTF
NA	TRBV28	NA	TRBJ1-1	TGTGCCAGCAGGATCGACCCCCGACAGAAGGAAGCTTTCTTT	CASRIDPRQKEAFF
NA	TRBV5-8	NA	TRBJ1-2	TGTGCCAGCAGCCCGGACGGATATGGCTACACCTTC	CASSPDGYGYTF
NA	TRBV14	NA	TRBJ2-6	TGTGCCCGCACGGGACGGGGTTACTCTGGGGCCAACGTCCTGACTTTC	CARTGRGYSGANVLTF
NA	TRBV2	NA	TRBJ1-2	TGTGCCAGCAGTGAACCGGGACGGCACTATGGCTACACCTTC	CASSEPGRHYGYTF
NA	TRBV6-6	NA	TRBJ2-1	TGTGCCAGCAGCCAGCCGGGACTGATATCCAATGAGCAGTTCTTC	CASSQPGLISNEQFF
NA	TRBV11-2	NA	TRBJ1-4	TGTGCCAGCAGACCAACAGGTCTGGGTGTTGAAAAACTGTTTTTT	CASRPTGLGVEKLFF
NA	TRBV27	NA	TRBJ1-1	TGTGCCAGCAGTTACGGGACATCCACTGAAGCTTTCTTT	CASSYGTSTEAFF
NA	TRBV5-6	TRBD1	TRBJ1-1	TGTGCCAGCAGCTGGAGGGGGCCCTTGGAAGCTTTCTTT	CASSWRGPLEAFF
NA	TRBV21-1	NA	TRBJ1-1	TGTGCCAGCAGACAGGGGGACACTGAAGCTTTCTTT	CASRQGDTEAFF
NA	TRBV2	TRBD2	TRBJ2-3	TGTGCCAGCAGAAGCCGGGGACTAGCTTTGGGCACAGATACGCAGTATTTT	CASRSRGLALGTDTQYF
NA	TRBV14	TRBD1	TRBJ1-2	TGTGCCAGCAGCCAAAGGCTATTGACAGGGGATTTTAACTATGGCTACACCTTC	CASSQRLLTGDFNYGYTF
NA	TRBV12-5	NA	TRBJ1-2	TGTGCTAGTGGTTTGTCCCGCGTGGGGGCTGAGGCCTATGGCTACACCTTC	CASGLSRVGAEAYGYTF
NA	TRBV7-9	TRBD2	TRBJ2-3	TGTGCCAGCAGCTTAGCTTTAGCGGGAAGCACAGATACGCAGTATTTT	CASSLALAGSTDTQYF
few	TRBV27	TRBD2	TRBJ2-7	TGTGCCAGCAGACTGTTAGCGGGAGGTTTCTACGAGCAGTACTTC	CASRLLAGGFYEQYF
NA	TRBV7-2	NA	TRBJ2-7	TGTGCCAGCAGCTTGGAGGATGCCTACGAGCAGTACTTC	CASSLEDAYEQYF
NA	TRBV7-2	NA	TRBJ2-2	TGTGCCAGCAGCCAGGCGGGGAACAGGGTTAAAACCGGGGAGCTGTTTTTT	CASSQAGNRVKTGELFF
NA	TRBV7-7	TRBD1	TRBJ2-1	TGTGCCAGCAGCTTAGAACAGGGGGCCTACAATGAGCAGTTCTTC	CASSLEQGAYNEQFF
NA	TRBV6-6	NA	TRBJ2-7	TGTGCCAGCAGTTACTTGGGACCGAGCTCCTACGAGCAGTACTTC	CASSYLGPSSYEQYF
NA	TRBV7-9	NA	TRBJ1-6	TGTGCCAGCAGCCCTAATAATTCACCCCTCCACTTT	CASSPNNSPLHF
NA	TRBV30	NA	TRBJ2-7	TGTGCCTGGATGGGGGACCCCACCTACGAGCAGTACTTC	CAWMGDPTYEQYF
NA	TRBV28	NA	TRBJ1-1	TGTGCCAGCAGGGGGGGACCGACAGGGAACACTGAAGCTTTCTTT	CASRGGPTGNTEAFF
few	TRBV7-9	NA	TRBJ1-1	TGTGCCAGCAGGGTTTCGGGGAACACTGAAGCTTTCTTT	CASRVSGNTEAFF
NA	TRBV2	NA	TRBJ2-1	TGTGCCAGCAGGGCGGAGGGCCTCTCCTACAATGAGCAGTTCTTC	CASRAEGLSYNEQFF
NA	TRBV5-1	NA	TRBJ2-2	TGCGCCAGCAGCTTGAGTCTAGCGAGCAACACCGGGGAGCTGTTTTTT	CASSLSLASNTGELFF
few	TRBV5-1	NA	TRBJ1-1	TGCGCCAGCAGCTTGCAATCGGGTCCTGAAGCTTTCTTT	CASSLQSGPEAFF
NA	TRBV5-6	NA	TRBJ1-1	TGTGCCAGCAGCTTGGGGCCTCTGCAGATGAACACTGAAGCTTTCTTT	CASSLGPLQMNTEAFF
NA	TRBV19	NA	TRBJ1-1	TGTGCCAGTAGTATTCAATTGGTGGCTTTCTTT	CASSIQLVAFF
NA	TRBV7-2	NA	TRBJ2-2	TGTGCCAGCAGCTTACGGACACCGATCACCGGGGAGCTGTTTTTT	CASSLRTPITGELFF
NA	TRBV15	NA	TRBJ2-5	TGTGCCACCAGCCCCCAGGCCACCAGAGAGACCCAGTACTTC	CATSPQATRETQYF
NA	TRBV9	NA	TRBJ1-3	TGTGCCAGCAGCTCAAGGGGTTGGGAAAGCTCTGGAAACACCATATATTTT	CASSSRGWESSGNTIYF
NA	TRBV10-3	NA	TRBJ2-1	TGTGCCATCACCGAGGGGTGGGGCGGGCAAGGTGAGCAGTTCTTC	CAITEGWGGQGEQFF
NA	TRBV30	NA	TRBJ1-1	TGTGCCTGGAGTGAAAGTGGGAACACTGAAGCTTTCTTT	CAWSESGNTEAFF
few	TRBV11-2	TRBD2	TRBJ2-7	TGTGCCAGCAGCTTCTTAACCGGGAGGGGGACCTACGAGCAGTACTTC	CASSFLTGRGTYEQYF
NA	TRBV4-1	NA	TRBJ2-3	TGCGCCAGCAGCCAAGGGCTAGACACGCAGTATTTT	CASSQGLDTQYF
NA	TRBV19	TRBD1	TRBJ2-7	TGTGCCAGTAGTCGCATTCCGGGACAGGGTTCCTACGAGCAGTACTTC	CASSRIPGQGSYEQYF
NA	TRBV7-9	TRBD2	TRBJ2-5	TGTGCCAGCAGCCCCCGGACTAGCGGGAGGGGTCAAGAGACCCAGTACTTC	CASSPRTSGRGQETQYF
once	TRBV4-1	TRBD2	TRBJ2-1	TGCGCCAGCAGCCACAGACTAGCGGGAGAGCACAATGAGCAGTTCTTC	CASSHRLAGEHNEQFF
NA	TRBV6-5	NA	TRBJ1-5	TGTGCCAGCAGTTACACACGACAGAGCAATCAGCCCCAGCATTTT	CASSYTRQSNQPQHF
NA	TRBV9	NA	TRBJ1-5	TGTGCCAGCAGCGTCGAGGGCTACCAGCCCCAGCATTTT	CASSVEGYQPQHF
NA	TRBV4-3	NA	TRBJ1-2	TGCGCCAGCAGCCAAGTGGGGGTGCAGGGCTACACCTTC	CASSQVGVQGYTF
few	TRBV7-2	TRBD1	TRBJ1-2	TGTGCCAGCAGCTTAGCGGCAGGGGGCCGGGATGGCTACACCTTC	CASSLAAGGRDGYTF
NA	TRBV6-5	NA	TRBJ2-7	TGTGCCAGCAGTCTGGGCCCCAATTCCTACGAGCAGTACTTC	CASSLGPNSYEQYF
NA	TRBV4-1	NA	TRBJ2-7	TGCGCCAGCAGCCAAGCGCAGGGGCAAACCTACGAGCAGTACTTC	CASSQAQGQTYEQYF
once	TRBV10-1	TRBD1	TRBJ2-5	TGCGCCAGCGGGACAGGGATGGAGGAGACCCAGTACTTC	CASGTGMEETQYF
NA	TRBV18	NA	TRBJ1-2	TGTGCCAGCTCCCCGGACAGAGCTCCTAACTATGGCTACACCTTC	CASSPDRAPNYGYTF
NA	TRBV11-2	NA	TRBJ2-1	TGTGCCAGCAGCTTGTGGAAGGACAATGAGCAGTTCTTC	CASSLWKDNEQFF
NA	TRBV12-5	NA	TRBJ1-2	TGTGCTAGTGGTTTGTATCGCGGCAGGGCTTCTAACTATGGCTACACCTTC	CASGLYRGRASNYGYTF
NA	TRBV11-2	NA	TRBJ1-2	TGTGCCAGCAGAATCACGACGCCTAACTATGGCTACACCTTC	CASRITTPNYGYTF